This T cell receptor beta chain derives from a study of T cells in Graves' hyperthyroidism and ophthalmopathy. Notes on the study in general: The model foresaw ophthalmopathy a median around seven months prior to onset.

This clonotype was observed a handful of times. The antigen is unknown. With a much larger clone just one base away, this may be a read error. The TCR beta CDR3 regions underwent amplification using RNA transcripts as the source. A first-round RT-PCR of the TCR CDR3 used the HTBI primer set. TCRdb reanalysed the multiplex PCR reads using MiXCR and keeps one entry per CDR3 protein. This table has 450,000 to 500,000 distinct CDR3 sequences, about 20% appearing once. The study included ophthalmopathy patients with Clinical Activity Score at least 3, NOSPECS grade at least 4 and duration under 3 months. PBMCs came from more than 9.5 ml fresh peripheral blood. The clonotype originates from a woman in her seventies with Graves' ophthalmopathy. Input material: blood.

The CDR3 region is CASSAPMKIQGYHPQHF. In DNA, the CDR3 is TGTGCCAGCAGTGCTCCCATGAAAATACAGGGATATCACCCCCAGCATTTT. The chain combines TRBV6-2 or TRBV6-3 with TRBJ1-5; maybe TRBD1 (6 bases). Per the germline V gene, CDR1 is MNHEY and CDR2 is SVGEGT. The CDR3 is made up of 17 amino acids.